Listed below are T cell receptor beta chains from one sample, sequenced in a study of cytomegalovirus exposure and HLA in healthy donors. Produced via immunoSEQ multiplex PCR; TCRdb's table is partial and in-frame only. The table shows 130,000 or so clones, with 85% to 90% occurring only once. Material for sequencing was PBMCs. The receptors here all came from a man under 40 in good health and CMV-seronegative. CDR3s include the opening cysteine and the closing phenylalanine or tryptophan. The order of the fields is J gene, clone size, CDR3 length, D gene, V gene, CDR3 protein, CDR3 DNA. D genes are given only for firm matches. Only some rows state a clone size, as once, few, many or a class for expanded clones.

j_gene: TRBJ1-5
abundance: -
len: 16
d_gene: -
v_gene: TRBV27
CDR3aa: CASSLSGTPRTAAQHF
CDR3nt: TGTGCCAGCAGTTTGTCCGGGACACCAAGAACGGCGGCCCAGCATTTT

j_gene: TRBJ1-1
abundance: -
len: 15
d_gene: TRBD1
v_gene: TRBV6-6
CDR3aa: CASTAGQGARTEAFF
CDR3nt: TGTGCCAGCACCGCGGGGCAGGGGGCGCGTACTGAAGCTTTCTTT

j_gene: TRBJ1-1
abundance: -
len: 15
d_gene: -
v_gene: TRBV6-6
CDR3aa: CASSYSMGADTEAFF
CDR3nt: TGTGCCAGCAGTTACTCGATGGGTGCGGACACTGAAGCTTTCTTT

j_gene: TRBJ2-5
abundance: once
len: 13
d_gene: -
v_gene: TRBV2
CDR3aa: CASRQGPQETQYF
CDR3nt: TGTGCCAGCAGGCAGGGTCCCCAAGAGACCCAGTACTTC

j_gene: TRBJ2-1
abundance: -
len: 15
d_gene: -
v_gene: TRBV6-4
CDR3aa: CASSETPSKGDEQFF
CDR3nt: TGTGCCAGCAGTGAAACCCCTAGCAAAGGCGATGAGCAGTTCTTC

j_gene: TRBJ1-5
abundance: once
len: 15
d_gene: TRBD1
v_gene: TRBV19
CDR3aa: CATRSQGASNQPQHF
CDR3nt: TGTGCCACCCGCAGCCAGGGGGCGAGCAATCAGCCCCAGCATTTT

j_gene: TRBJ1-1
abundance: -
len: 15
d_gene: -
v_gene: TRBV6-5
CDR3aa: CASSYSGGVRTEAFF
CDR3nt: TGTGCCAGCAGTTACTCTGGAGGGGTGCGCACTGAAGCTTTCTTT

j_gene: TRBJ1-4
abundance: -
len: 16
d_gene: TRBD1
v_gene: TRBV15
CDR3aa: CATSRAHGTGDEKLFF
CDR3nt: TGTGCCACCAGCAGAGCTCACGGGACAGGGGATGAAAAACTGTTTTTT

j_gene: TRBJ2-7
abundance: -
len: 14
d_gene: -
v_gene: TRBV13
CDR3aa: CASSPSDSSYEQYF
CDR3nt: TGTGCCAGCAGCCCCTCGGACAGTTCCTACGAGCAGTACTTC

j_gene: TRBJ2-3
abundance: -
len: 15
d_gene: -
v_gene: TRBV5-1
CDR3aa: CASSLWGAGTDTQYF
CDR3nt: TGCGCCAGCAGCTTGTGGGGCGCAGGCACAGATACGCAGTATTTT

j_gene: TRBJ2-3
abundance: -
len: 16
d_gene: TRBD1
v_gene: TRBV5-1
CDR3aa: CASSFPGGALKDTQYF
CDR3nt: TGCGCCAGCAGCTTTCCAGGGGGCGCATTGAAAGATACGCAGTATTTT

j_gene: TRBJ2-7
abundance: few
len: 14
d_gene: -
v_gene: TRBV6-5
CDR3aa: CASRSRRQSYEQYF
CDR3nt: TGTGCCAGCAGATCGAGAAGACAATCCTACGAGCAGTACTTC

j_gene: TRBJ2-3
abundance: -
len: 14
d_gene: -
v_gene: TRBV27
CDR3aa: CASSPGLGPDTQYF
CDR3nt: TGTGCCAGCAGTCCGGGACTGGGGCCAGATACGCAGTATTTT

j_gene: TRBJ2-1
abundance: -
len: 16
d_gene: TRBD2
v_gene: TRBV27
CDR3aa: CASSPKAGGGYNEQFF
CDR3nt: TGTGCCAGCAGTCCCAAAGCGGGGGGTGGCTACAATGAGCAGTTCTTC

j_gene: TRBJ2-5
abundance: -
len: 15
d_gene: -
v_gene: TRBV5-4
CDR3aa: CASSPKAGRQETQYF
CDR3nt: TGTGCCAGCAGCCCAAAAGCAGGGCGGCAAGAGACCCAGTACTTC

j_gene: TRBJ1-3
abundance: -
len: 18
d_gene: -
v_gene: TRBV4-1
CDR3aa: CASSQAQGPRVSGNTIYF
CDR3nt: TGCGCCAGCAGCCAAGCCCAGGGTCCTAGGGTCTCTGGAAACACCATATATTTT

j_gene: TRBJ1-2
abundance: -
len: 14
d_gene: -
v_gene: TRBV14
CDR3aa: CASSHFLADYGYTF
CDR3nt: TGTGCCAGCAGCCATTTTTTGGCAGACTATGGCTACACCTTC

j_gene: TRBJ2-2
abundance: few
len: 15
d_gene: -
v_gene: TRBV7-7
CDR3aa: CASSLSLDYTGELFF
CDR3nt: TGTGCCAGCAGCTTAAGTCTAGATTACACCGGGGAGCTGTTTTTT

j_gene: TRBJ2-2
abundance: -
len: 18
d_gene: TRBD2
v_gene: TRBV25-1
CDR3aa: CASSEYATAGGPIGELFF
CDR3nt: TGTGCCAGCAGTGAATACGCCACCGCGGGGGGGCCTATCGGGGAGCTGTTTTTT

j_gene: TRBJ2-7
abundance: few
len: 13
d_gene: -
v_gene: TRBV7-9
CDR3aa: CASSPSTRSEQYF
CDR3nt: TGTGCCAGCAGCCCTTCTACCCGATCCGAGCAGTACTTC

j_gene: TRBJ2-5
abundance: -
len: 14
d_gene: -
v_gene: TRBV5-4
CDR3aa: CASSLRQDQETQYF
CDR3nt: TGTGCCAGCAGCTTGAGACAGGATCAAGAGACCCAGTACTTC

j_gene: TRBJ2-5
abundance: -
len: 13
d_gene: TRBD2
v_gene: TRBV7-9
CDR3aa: CASKRGDQETQYF
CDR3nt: TGTGCCAGCAAACGGGGGGACCAAGAGACCCAGTACTTC

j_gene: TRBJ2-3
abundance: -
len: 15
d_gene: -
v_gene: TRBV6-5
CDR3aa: CASSSRGASTDTQYF
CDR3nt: TGTGCCAGCAGTTCCAGGGGTGCTAGCACAGATACGCAGTATTTT

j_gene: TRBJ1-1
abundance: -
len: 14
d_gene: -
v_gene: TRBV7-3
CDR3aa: CASSYSGVNTEAFF
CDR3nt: TGTGCCAGCAGCTATTCCGGGGTGAACACTGAAGCTTTCTTT

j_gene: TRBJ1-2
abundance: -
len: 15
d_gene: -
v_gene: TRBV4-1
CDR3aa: CASSQDRGALNGYTF
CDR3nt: TGCGCCAGCAGCCAAGATCGGGGGGCGCTTAATGGCTACACCTTC

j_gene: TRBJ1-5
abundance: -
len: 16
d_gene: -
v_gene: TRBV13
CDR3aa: CASSLGRDYSNQPQHF
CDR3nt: TGTGCCAGCAGCTTAGGCAGGGACTATAGCAATCAGCCCCAGCATTTT

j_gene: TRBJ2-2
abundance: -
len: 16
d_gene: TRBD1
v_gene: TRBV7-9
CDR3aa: CASSHSGQGIAGELFF
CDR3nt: TGTGCCAGCAGCCACTCTGGACAGGGAATAGCCGGGGAGCTGTTTTTT